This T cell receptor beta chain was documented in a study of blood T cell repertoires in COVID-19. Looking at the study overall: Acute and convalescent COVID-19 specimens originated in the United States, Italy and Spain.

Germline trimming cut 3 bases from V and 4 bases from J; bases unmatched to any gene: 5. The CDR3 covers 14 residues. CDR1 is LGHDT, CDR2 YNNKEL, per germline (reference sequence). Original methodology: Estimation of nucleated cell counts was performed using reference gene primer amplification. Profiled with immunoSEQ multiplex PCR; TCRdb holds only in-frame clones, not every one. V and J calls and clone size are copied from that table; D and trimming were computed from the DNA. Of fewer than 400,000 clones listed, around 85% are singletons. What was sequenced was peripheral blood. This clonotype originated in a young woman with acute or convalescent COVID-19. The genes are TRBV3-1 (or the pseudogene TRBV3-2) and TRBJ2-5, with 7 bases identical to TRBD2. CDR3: CASSHRTGGETQYF. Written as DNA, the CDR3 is TGTGCCAGCAGCCATCGGACGGGAGGAGAGACCCAGTACTTC.